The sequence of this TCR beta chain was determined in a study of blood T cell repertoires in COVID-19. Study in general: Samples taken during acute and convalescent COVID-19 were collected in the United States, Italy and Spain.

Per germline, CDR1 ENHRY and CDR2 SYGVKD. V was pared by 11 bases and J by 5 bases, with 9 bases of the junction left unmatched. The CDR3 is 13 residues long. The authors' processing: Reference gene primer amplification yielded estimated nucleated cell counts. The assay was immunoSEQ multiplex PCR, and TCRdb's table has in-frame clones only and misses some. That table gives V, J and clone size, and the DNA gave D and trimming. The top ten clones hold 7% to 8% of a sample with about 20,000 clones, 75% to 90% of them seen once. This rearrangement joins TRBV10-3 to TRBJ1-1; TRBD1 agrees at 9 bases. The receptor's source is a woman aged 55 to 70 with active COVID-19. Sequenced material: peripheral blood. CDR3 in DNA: TGTGCCGGGCGGGACAGGGTCGGGACTGAAGCTTTCTTT. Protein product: CAGRDRVGTEAFF.